The sequence of this T cell receptor (beta chain) was determined in a study of shared clonotypes between healthy human individuals. Turning to this clone: Antigen unknown. The sample holds other DNA sequences that translate to the same CDR3.

CDR3 size: 13 residues. V was shortened by 4 bases and J by 0 bases, with 4 bases between the two germline ends. Per the germline V gene, CDR1 is LNHDA and CDR2 is SQIVND (reference sequence). Study observations and caveats: In this cohort, only blood was sampled, and tissue repertoires likely differ.

Some clones are missing from TCRdb's copy, which holds only in-frame ones; the method was immunoSEQ multiplex PCR. The data hold over a million clones, with 75% to 80% observed a single time. Source material: memory CD4+ T cells from PBMCs. The subset was: CD45RA-negative fraction. This chain joins TRBV19 and TRBJ1-3; D remains ambiguous. This clonotype originated in a man younger than 35 in good health. Some clones in this sample may be carry-over from other donors' samples. Here the CDR3 DNA reads TGTGCCAGTAGTACAGGCTCTGGAAACACCATATATTTT. Translating it yields CASSTGSGNTIYF.